This is a list of T cell receptor beta chains from one sample in a study of CD8 T cells in ankylosing spondylitis. One entry per CDR3 protein results from TCRdb running MiXCR on the 5' RACE reads. The sample records fewer than 550,000 distinct CDR3 sequences, approximately 5% being singletons. The sequencing input was blood, either unsorted or a sorted T cell fraction (not recorded which). The receptors shown here come from a male donor with ankylosing spondylitis. Both conserved end residues are part of each CDR3. The D gene is left open where the match is weak. Size is omitted from some rows. Given values are once, few, many or a class for expanded clones.

d_call,j_call,clone_size,v_call,cdr3_aa,cdr3_nt
-,TRBJ2-1,many,TRBV4-3,CASSQAGTAIHEQFF,TGCGCCAGCAGCCAAGCAGGGACTGCCATCCATGAGCAGTTCTTC
-,TRBJ1-5,many,TRBV20-1,CSARPPGENNQPQHF,TGCAGTGCTAGACCCCCGGGGGAGAACAATCAGCCCCAGCATTTT
TRBD2,TRBJ2-3,many,TRBV4-3,CASSQFSGGEGDTQYF,TGCGCCAGCAGCCAATTTTCCGGCGGGGAGGGAGATACGCAGTATTTT
-,TRBJ1-1,many,TRBV7-9,CASSLFGTEAFF,TGTGCCAGCAGCTTATTCGGCACTGAAGCTTTCTTT
TRBD2,TRBJ2-5,-,TRBV5-1,CASSSPGLASRETQYF,TGCGCCAGCAGCTCCCCCGGACTAGCTTCGCGGGAGACCCAGTACTTC
TRBD1,TRBJ1-1,many,TRBV11-2,CASSLYGTGDAFF,TGTGCCAGCAGCTTATATGGGACAGGGGACGCTTTCTTT
-,TRBJ2-3,many,TRBV12-5,CASGLDSGAQYF,TGTGCTAGTGGTTTGGATTCTGGAGCGCAGTATTTT
TRBD1,TRBJ1-2,many,TRBV7-9,CASSVRDRGPRGYTF,TGTGCCAGCAGCGTCCGGGACAGGGGGCCTCGTGGCTACACCTTC
-,TRBJ2-7,few,TRBV7-2,CASSSGALREQYF,TGTGCCAGCAGCTCCGGGGCCTTGAGGGAGCAGTACTTC
-,TRBJ1-1,many,TRBV30,CAWSWISYTEAFF,TGTGCCTGGAGCTGGATATCGTACACTGAAGCTTTCTTT
-,TRBJ1-1,many,TRBV27,CASRLGRGNTEAFF,TGTGCCAGCAGACTCGGCAGGGGTAACACTGAAGCTTTCTTT
-,TRBJ2-7,many,TRBV6-5,CASSYSGGTSYEQYF,TGTGCCAGCAGTTACTCCGGAGGAACCTCCTACGAGCAGTACTTC
-,TRBJ2-2,many,TRBV4-2,CASSQDPRGRTGELFF,TGTGCCAGCAGCCAAGACCCCAGGGGAAGGACCGGGGAGCTGTTTTTT
TRBD1,TRBJ1-1,many,TRBV20-1,CSALTGGSNTEAFF,TGCAGTGCTCTAACAGGGGGCTCGAACACTGAAGCTTTCTTT
-,TRBJ1-5,many,TRBV28,CASSLWGANQPQHF,TGTGCCAGCAGTTTATGGGGGGCAAATCAGCCCCAGCATTTT
-,TRBJ1-1,-,TRBV12-3/TRBV12-4,CASSLTLNGGTEAFF,TGTGCCAGCAGTTTGACCCTGAACGGGGGCACTGAAGCTTTCTTT
-,TRBJ2-7,many,TRBV21-1,CASTFSGRAFCEQYF,TGTGCCAGCACCTTTAGCGGGAGGGCCTTCTGCGAGCAGTACTTC
-,TRBJ1-1,many,TRBV5-6,CASSLIRGVAEAFF,TGTGCCAGCAGCTTGATCAGAGGGGTCGCTGAAGCTTTCTTT
-,TRBJ2-7,many,TRBV7-2,CASSLVHEQYF,TGTGCCAGCAGCTTAGTCCACGAGCAGTACTTC
TRBD2,TRBJ2-2,-,TRBV6-1,CASSIAGGNTGELFF,TGTGCCAGCAGTATAGCGGGGGGTAACACCGGGGAGCTGTTTTTT
-,TRBJ1-5,many,TRBV20-1,CSARVISNQPQHF,TGCAGTGCTAGAGTTATTAGCAATCAGCCCCAGCATTTT
-,TRBJ2-2,many,TRBV5-1,CASSLVGDGHTGELFF,TGCGCCAGCAGCTTGGTTGGGGACGGACACACCGGGGAGCTGTTTTTT
-,TRBJ2-1,many,TRBV5-6,CASSLVGHEQFF,TGTGCCAGCAGTTTGGTGGGTCATGAGCAGTTCTTC
TRBD1,TRBJ1-2,many,TRBV20-1,CSAETRDRGYGYTF,TGCAGTGCTGAGACCCGGGACAGGGGATATGGCTACACCTTC
-,TRBJ1-4,many,TRBV5-1,CASSLAGSDEKLFF,TGCGCCAGCAGCTTGGCAGGGAGTGATGAAAAACTGTTTTTT
-,TRBJ1-1,-,TRBV20-1,CSAGDTESFF,TGCAGTGCTGGGGACACTGAATCTTTCTTT
TRBD1,TRBJ2-7,many,TRBV10-3,CAIATAGQGDFYEQYF,TGTGCCATCGCTACCGCCGGACAGGGAGATTTTTACGAGCAGTACTTC
-,TRBJ2-1,few,TRBV5-6,CASSTRGHGYNEQFF,TGTGCCAGCAGCACCCGGGGGCACGGCTACAATGAGCAGTTCTTC
-,TRBJ2-6,many,TRBV6-2/TRBV6-3,CASSQFGANVLTF,TGTGCCAGCAGTCAGTTTGGGGCCAACGTCCTGACTTTC
-,TRBJ2-2,many,TRBV25-1,CASGAWGAGTGELFF,TGTGCCAGCGGCGCGTGGGGGGCAGGCACCGGGGAGCTGTTTTTT
-,TRBJ1-1,many,TRBV20-1,CSAADRTEAFF,TGCAGTGCGGCCGACAGGACTGAAGCTTTCTTT
-,TRBJ2-7,-,TRBV28,CASRPDCYEQYF,TGTGCCAGCAGGCCGGACTGCTACGAGCAGTACTTC